Shown below are 23 T cell receptor beta chains from a single sample sequenced in a study of T cell repertoires in cytomegalovirus infection. MiXCR, applied by TCRdb to the reads, yields one record per CDR3 protein. Of fewer than 400,000 distinct CDR3 sequences in the sample, over 15% were seen once. The specimen sequenced was PBMCs. These receptors all stem from a human donor in good health (CMV status not recorded). Some clones in this sample may be carry-over from other donors' samples.

This clonotype was recorded many times. This chain connects TRBV7-2 to TRBJ2-7, with D unresolved. CDR3 length equals 13 residues. The germline CDR1 and CDR2 sequences are SGHTA and FQGNSA. Trimming left V 5 bases short and J 4 bases short, with 12 bases between. For the CDR3, the DNA is TGTGCCAGCAGCAACGGACGGTTTTACGAGCAGTACTTC. This encodes CASSNGRFYEQYF.

This chain links TRBV2 with TRBJ2-2; no clear D. Trimming stripped 1 base from V and 4 bases from J, with 13 bases between. This CDR3 spans 16 amino acids. Germline lookup yields CDR1 SNHLY and CDR2 FYNNEI. The CDR3 here is CASSEDQAEVTGELFF. CDR3 coding DNA: TGTGCCAGCAGTGAAGACCAGGCAGAAGTCACCGGGGAGCTGTTTTTT. The whole variable domain, remainder taken from reference TRBV2 and TRBJ2-2, is EPEVTQTPSHQVTQMGQEVILRCVPISNHLYFYWYRQILGQKVEFLVSFYNNEISEKSEIFDDQFSVERPDGSNFTLKIRSTKLEDSAMYFCASSEDQAEVTGELFFGEGSRLTVL.

The table lists this clonotype with many counts. The rearrangement uses TRBV5-1 and TRBJ2-2; 15 bases are shared with TRBD2. Germline assignment: CDR1 SGHRS and CDR2 YFSETQ. Trimming at V came to 3 bases and at J to 4 bases, leaving 4 bases not matched to a gene. The CDR3 covers 17 residues. The CDR3 DNA reads TGCGCCAGCAGCTGGACTAGCGGGAGGGCCGGCACCGGGGAGCTGTTTTTT. Encoded protein: CASSWTSGRAGTGELFF.

This chain joins TRBV6-1 and TRBJ2-1; 10 bases align to TRBD1. With V trimmed by 2 bases and J by 12 bases, 10 bases remained unmatched. The CDR3 is 15 amino acids. CDR1 is MNHNS and CDR2 is SASEGT in the germline V gene. This CDR3 reads CASSEPGQGKYGQFF. CDR3 coding DNA: TGTGCCAGCAGTGAACCGGGACAGGGGAAATATGGGCAGTTCTTC.

V usage is TRBV12-5 and J usage is TRBJ1-1; no firm D call. Germline CDR1 and CDR2: LGHNT and FRNRAP. V was trimmed by 6 bases and J by 2 bases, leaving 10 bases between them. This CDR3 contains 13 residues. The CDR3 DNA is TGTGCTAGTGGCGTACAGAAAAACACTGAAGCTTTCTTT. Translating it yields CASGVQKNTEAFF.

This clonotype showed up just a few times. The chain links TRBV7-8 to TRBJ2-1; D tentatively reads TRBD1 or TRBD2 (5 bases each). Trimming left V 3 bases short and J 7 bases short, with 10 bases between. The CDR3 covers 13 residues. Germline CDR1 reads SGHVS; CDR2 reads FQNEAQ. CDR3 sequence (DNA): TGTGCCAGCAGCTTTGGGACGTTTAATGAGCAGTTCTTC. This encodes CASSFGTFNEQFF.

This clonotype was detected a few times. The chain links TRBV19 to TRBJ1-2, with unresolved D. The CDR3 extends over 13 amino acids. V dropped 5 bases and J dropped 4 bases, with 11 bases sitting between them. Per the germline V gene, CDR1 is LNHDA and CDR2 is SQIVND (reference sequence). CDR3 sequence: CASSPWEVYGYTF. CDR3 sequence (DNA): TGTGCCAGTAGTCCCTGGGAGGTCTATGGCTACACCTTC. Using reference TRBV19 and TRBJ1-2 for the parts outside the CDR3, the full variable domain is DGGITQSPKYLFRKEGQNVTLSCEQNLNHDAMYWYRQDPGQGLRLIYYSQIVNDFQKGDIAEGYSVSREKKESFPLTVTSAQKNPTAFYLCASSPWEVYGYTFGSGTRLTVV.

There are many counts of this clonotype. The chain is built from TRBV27 and TRBJ2-1; D is possibly TRBD1 or TRBD2 (5 bases each). Per the germline V gene, CDR1 is MNHEY and CDR2 is SMNVEV (reference sequence). This CDR3 has 15 residues. The V end was cut by 6 bases, the J end by 6 bases, with 18 bases between. The CDR3 loop reads CASSFRGDLVNEQFF. As DNA, the CDR3 is TGTGCCAGCAGCTTTCGAGGGGACCTTGTCAATGAGCAGTTCTTC.

V is TRBV7-8 and J is TRBJ2-3; tentatively, D is TRBD1 or TRBD2 (5 bases each). This CDR3 region has 16 residues. Germline CDR1 reads SGHVS; CDR2 reads FQNEAQ. The V end was cut by 1 base, the J end by 0 bases, with 11 bases between. The CDR3, as DNA: TGTGCCAGCAGCTTAGACGGGGCCCAAAGCACAGATACGCAGTATTTT. This sequence encodes CASSLDGAQSTDTQYF.

This clonotype was seen more than once but under ten times. The chain combines TRBV12-3 or TRBV12-4 with TRBJ1-1; 9 nucleotides agree with TRBD1. The CDR3 extends over 14 amino acids. With V trimmed by 6 bases and J by 1 base, 3 bases remained unmatched. This chain's CDR3 is CASSIQGANTEAFF. The DNA for the CDR3 is TGTGCCAGCAGCATACAGGGGGCGAACACTGAAGCTTTCTTT.

This clonotype has ten or more counts. The chain recombines TRBV7-2 with TRBJ1-1, with TRBD1 as a possible D gene (5 bases). Per germline, CDR1 SGHTA and CDR2 FQGNSA. V shed 0 bases and J shed 5 bases, with 10 bases lying between them. CDR3 length equals 14 residues. CDR3 coding DNA: TGTGCCAGCAGCTTAGCTGGGGGAGCAACTGAAGCTTTCTTT. Amino acids: CASSLAGGATEAFF.

This chain links TRBV4-1 with TRBJ2-3; D ambiguous. The germline gives CDR1 MGHRA, CDR2 YSYEKL. Deletions cut 2 bases from V and 2 bases from J, with 11 bases between. The CDR3 loop spans 15 amino acids. The CDR3 spells CASSQKYFHTDTQYF. Written as DNA, the CDR3 is TGCGCCAGCAGCCAAAAGTACTTTCACACAGATACGCAGTATTTT.

This chain connects TRBV28 to TRBJ1-1, with 7 bases identical to TRBD1. This CDR3 is built from 12 residues. Germline CDR1 reads MDHEN; CDR2 reads SYDVKM. V shed 5 bases, J shed 7 bases, and the junction held 4 bases outside the gene matches. This chain's CDR3 is CASSRRQGEAFF. In DNA, the CDR3 is TGTGCCAGCAGTAGAAGACAGGGTGAAGCTTTCTTT.

This clonotype has a handful of counts. The rearrangement uses TRBV7-9 and TRBJ1-1; D is unclear. Trimming took 2 bases from V and 7 from J, leaving 11 bases between them. Per the germline V gene, CDR1 is SEHNR and CDR2 is FQNEAQ (reference sequence). CDR3 length: 13 amino acids. The CDR3 loop reads CASSLTDPYEAFF. CDR3 bases: TGTGCCAGCAGCTTAACTGATCCCTATGAAGCTTTCTTT.

This clonotype was observed many times. V gene TRBV4-1 combines with J gene TRBJ2-5, with no clear D. CDR3 length: 14 amino acids. V was shortened by 3 bases and J by 5 bases, with 13 bases between the two germline ends. Germline V gene sequence: CDR1 MGHRA, CDR2 YSYEKL. The CDR3 reads CASSHPTPRETQYF. CDR3 DNA: TGCGCCAGCAGCCATCCGACTCCACGGGAGACCCAGTACTTC.

This clonotype was seen more than once but under ten times. The chain employs TRBV5-4 and TRBJ1-1; 7 nucleotides align to TRBD1. Germline CDR1 reads SGHNT; CDR2 reads YYREEE (reference sequence). CDR3 length: 15 residues. The ends lost 1 base at V and 1 base at J; junction bases unmatched: 4. The CDR3, as DNA: TGTGCCAGCAGCTTGTCGACAGGGAAGAACACTGAAGCTTTCTTT. This gives the protein CASSLSTGKNTEAFF.

This clonotype was detected only a few times. The chain is built from TRBV5-4 and TRBJ1-1, with D possibly TRBD1 on 5 matching bases. V gave up 4 bases and J gave up 4 bases, with 11 bases separating them. CDR1 is SGHNT, CDR2 YYREEE, per germline (reference sequence). This CDR3 has 13 amino acids. CDR3 region: CASSVGGVTEAFF. The CDR3 DNA reads as TGTGCCAGCAGCGTTGGGGGGGTCACTGAAGCTTTCTTT.

The V gene is TRBV7-9, the J gene TRBJ2-7, with 9 bases matching TRBD1. This CDR3 has 14 residues. The J segment lost 5 bases and the V segment lost 5 bases, leaving 7 bases of the junction unmatched. Looked up from germline, CDR1 is SEHNR and CDR2 is FQNEAQ (reference sequence). Written as DNA, the CDR3 is TGTGCCAGCAGCCGGGGACAGGGTCTAGACGAGCAGTACTTC. Translating it yields CASSRGQGLDEQYF.

This clonotype turned up a few times. The chain couples TRBV20-1 to TRBJ2-6; 9 nucleotides agree with TRBD2. The V and J ends lost 1 base and 2 bases, in that order; junction bases with no gene match: 6. The germline CDR1 and CDR2 sequences are DFQATT and SNEGSKA (reference sequence). The CDR3 has 17 amino acids. The chain's CDR3 is CSARVPGLAAGANVLTF. The CDR3 DNA follows: TGCAGTGCTAGAGTCCCGGGACTAGCTGCTGGGGCCAACGTCCTGACTTTC.

This clonotype was observed a few times. J is TRBJ1-1 and V is TRBV10-3; D ambiguous. The V and J ends lost 3 bases and 9 bases respectively, with 14 bases between them. This CDR3 has 13 residues. Per the germline V gene, CDR1 is ENHRY and CDR2 is SYGVKD. The CDR3 DNA reads TGTGCCATCAGTGACCCGGGAGAGATTAAAGCTTTCTTT. It specifies CAISDPGEIKAFF.

The rearrangement joins TRBV5-4 to TRBJ1-2; D is perhaps TRBD1 (5 bases). V shed 5 bases and J shed 3 bases, with 14 bases lying between them. CDR1 and CDR2 (germline): SGHNT, YYREEE (reference sequence). There are 14 residues in the CDR3. CDR3 nucleotide sequence: TGTGCCAGCAGAAAAGGGGTCGAGGACTATGGCTACACCTTC. Its protein is CASRKGVEDYGYTF.

This clonotype was counted a few times. The CDR3 DNA reads TGTGCCAGCAGCGATACGTTCCTTGGCCGGGACAGTGCTAACTATGGCTACACCTTC. It is translated as CASSDTFLGRDSANYGYTF. V usage is TRBV7-9 and J usage is TRBJ1-2; 7 bases fit TRBD1. The CDR3 has 19 amino acids. CDR1 is SEHNR, CDR2 FQNEAQ, per germline (reference sequence). After removal of 5 bases from V and 0 bases from J, the junction contained 18 bases not matched to a gene.

This clonotype was seen at least ten times. This chain joins TRBV7-8 and TRBJ2-7, with D unclear. Trimming removed 4 bases at V and 6 bases at J, with 16 bases between. In germline, CDR1 is SGHVS, CDR2 FQNEAQ. This CDR3 has 14 residues. This CDR3 is CASSSYEGVSEQYF. Written as DNA, the CDR3 is TGTGCCAGCAGCTCATACGAAGGAGTCAGCGAGCAGTACTTC.